One sample yielded the 11 T cell receptor beta chains listed below, sequenced in a study of blood T cell repertoires in COVID-19. Generated by immunoSEQ multiplex PCR, the TCRdb table keeps only in-frame clones and is missing some. Counted here are tens of thousands of clones, 86% occurring once; the ten biggest clones make up less than 35%. Specimen: peripheral blood. The receptors shown here come from a man in his fifties or sixties with active or convalescent COVID-19.

Here the CDR3 DNA reads TGTGCCAGCGGCCGAGACAGATTACAAGAGACCCAGTACTTC. Residues: CASGRDRLQETQYF. The V and J genes are TRBV27 and TRBJ2-5; D might be TRBD1 (5 bases). The CDR3 extends over 14 amino acids. Per germline, CDR1 MNHEY and CDR2 SMNVEV (reference sequence). V shed 8 bases and J shed 2 bases, with 15 bases lying between them.

The chain joins TRBV14 to TRBJ1-2, with TRBD1 identical over 9 bases. Trimming cost V 3 bases and J 7 bases; bases outside gene matches: 6. The CDR3 is 14 amino acids. Germline V gives CDR1 SGHDN, CDR2 FVKESK. CDR3 residues: CASSQQQGAVGYTF. CDR3 DNA: TGTGCCAGCAGCCAGCAACAGGGGGCCGTTGGCTACACCTTC.

The chain joins TRBV2 to TRBJ2-3; 11 bases are shared with TRBD1. This CDR3 comprises 15 residues. V was clipped by 6 bases and J by 4 bases; unmatched bases: 6. Germline loops: CDR1 SNHLY, CDR2 FYNNEI. The CDR3 loop reads CASRGDRGNADTQYF. DNA for the CDR3: TGTGCCAGCAGAGGGGACAGGGGGAACGCAGATACGCAGTATTTT.

This clone was observed many times. The rearrangement links TRBV19 to TRBJ2-6; possible D gene TRBD1, 6 bases. There are 16 residues in the CDR3. The germline V gene encodes CDR1 LNHDA and CDR2 SQIVND (reference sequence). Trimming pared 0 bases from V and 2 bases from J, leaving 8 bases between. Here the CDR3 DNA reads TGTGCCAGTAGTATAGATCAGGGGACTGGGGCCAACGTCCTGACTTTC. It yields the protein CASSIDQGTGANVLTF.

The chain links TRBV12-3 or TRBV12-4 to TRBJ2-7; 8 bases agree with TRBD1. This CDR3 spans 12 amino acids. Unmatched junction bases numbered 4, after V lost 6 bases and J lost 6 bases. The CDR3 sequence: CASRQTGVEQYF. In DNA form, the CDR3 reads TGTGCCAGCAGGCAGACAGGGGTCGAGCAGTACTTC.

The chain couples TRBV7-8 to TRBJ1-2, with TRBD1 as a possible D gene (6 bases). This CDR3 region has 15 residues. The germline V gene has CDR1 SGHVS and CDR2 FQNEAQ. Trimming stripped 5 bases from V and 5 bases from J, with 18 bases between. CDR3 DNA: TGTGCCAGCAGCCACCTCTCGCGTCAGGGGTATGGCTACACCTTC. Its protein product is CASSHLSRQGYGYTF.

V is TRBV6-6 and J is TRBJ2-7; a possible D gene is TRBD1 (5 bases). CDR3 length: 16 amino acids. V was trimmed by 2 bases and J by 1 base, leaving 15 bases between them. Germline V CDR1 and CDR2: MNHNY, SVGAGI (reference sequence). This CDR3 reads CASSYGGQTGSYEQYF. For the CDR3, the DNA is TGTGCCAGCAGTTACGGTGGACAAACTGGGTCCTACGAGCAGTACTTC.

The chain is built from TRBV6-1 and TRBJ2-5; a possible D gene is TRBD2 (6 bases). The V gene lost 0 bases and the J gene lost 5 bases, with 10 bases spanning the gap. The CDR3 runs to 14 residues. Germline V gene data show CDR1 as MNHNS and CDR2 as SASEGT. The CDR3 nucleotides are TGTGCCAGCAGTGAAGCGCGGGGTTGGGAGACCCAGTACTTC. Translating gives CASSEARGWETQYF.

The chain joins TRBV30 to TRBJ1-1; 7 bases match TRBD1. Germline V CDR1 and CDR2: GTSNPN, SVGIG (reference sequence). V shed 4 bases and J 4 bases; nucleotides not matched to a gene: 3. The CDR3 runs to 12 residues. The CDR3 region has the DNA TGTGCCTGGACTCAGGGGGTCACTGAAGCTTTCTTT. Translated, it gives CAWTQGVTEAFF.

The chain couples TRBV28 to TRBJ2-7; 9 nucleotides match TRBD2. Germline CDR1 MDHEN, CDR2 SYDVKM. This CDR3 region has 14 residues. V was pared by 5 bases and J by 7 bases, with 9 bases of the junction left unmatched. The CDR3 DNA sequence: TGTGCCAGCAGTCCCGCTCGGACTAGCGTAGAGCAGTACTTC. Encoded protein: CASSPARTSVEQYF.

This chain uses TRBV5-6 with TRBJ1-2; 8 bases agree with TRBD1. The CDR3 covers 16 residues. V gave up 5 bases and J gave up 0 bases; unmatched junction bases: 9. Germline values: CDR1 SGHDT, CDR2 YYEEEE. The CDR3 sequence is CASRLTGEKANYGYTF. CDR3 sequence (DNA): TGTGCCAGCAGGCTGACAGGGGAGAAGGCTAACTATGGCTACACCTTC.